A single sample is the source of the 20 T cell receptor beta chains below, sequenced in a study of shared clonotypes between healthy human individuals. Profiling relied on immunoSEQ multiplex PCR, and the TCRdb table lists in-frame clones only, not all of them. The sample carries roughly 700,000 clones, 90% recorded once. The sequencing sample was made of memory CD8+ T cells from PBMCs. Subset given: CD45RO+ cells pooled with CCR7-negative TemRA cells. Receptors were obtained from a man aged 18 to 29 in good health. Some clones in this sample may be carry-over from other donors' samples.

The chain recombines TRBV27 with TRBJ2-3, with 7 bases matching TRBD1. This CDR3 has 15 amino acids. V trimming: 5 bases; J trimming: 5 bases; junction bases outside the gene matches: 10. The germline gives CDR1 MNHEY, CDR2 SMNVEV (reference sequence). CDR3 residues: CASSTSRDSGDTQYF. CDR3 coding DNA: TGTGCCAGCAGTACGTCCCGGGACAGCGGAGATACGCAGTATTTT.

This chain links TRBV5-6 with TRBJ2-7; D possibly uses TRBD1 or TRBD2 (5 bases each). Germline V lookup: CDR1 SGHDT, CDR2 YYEEEE. V was trimmed by 1 base and J by 2 bases, leaving 10 bases between them. The length of the CDR3 is 14 residues. CDR3 loop: CASSLSSGPYEQYF. CDR3 DNA sequence: TGTGCCAGCAGCTTGTCTTCGGGGCCCTACGAGCAGTACTTC.

The rearrangement links TRBV19 to TRBJ2-3; D call uncertain. V was cut by 6 bases and J by 1 base, with 20 bases left in between. Per germline, CDR1 LNHDA and CDR2 SQIVND (reference sequence). The CDR3 is 17 residues long. CDR3 DNA sequence: TGTGCCAGTAGATCACGGGCACTGTCGAAGGGCACAGATACGCAGTATTTT. The encoded protein is CASRSRALSKGTDTQYF.

This sequence joins TRBV4-1 and TRBJ2-7; the D is unclear. Between the trimmed V and J ends, which lost 3 bases and 3 bases, there was a span of 12 bases. CDR3 size: 14 residues. Germline V lookup: CDR1 MGHRA, CDR2 YSYEKL. The CDR3 DNA reads as TGCGCCAGCAGCCAGACCGTTCGGAACTACGAGCAGTACTTC. Translated: CASSQTVRNYEQYF.

The chain is built from TRBV28 and TRBJ2-3; 10 bases fit TRBD1. CDR1 and CDR2 (germline): MDHEN, SYDVKM. The CDR3 loop spans 16 amino acids. With 1 base clipped from V and 4 bases from J, the junction kept 5 bases outside the gene matches. The CDR3 DNA reads as TGTGCCAGCAGTTTATTAGGGACAGGGGTGGCAGATACGCAGTATTTT. This encodes CASSLLGTGVADTQYF.

This clone was recorded only once. V and J are TRBV18 and TRBJ1-1; D gene unclear. This CDR3 contains 13 residues. The germline V gene has CDR1 KGHSH and CDR2 LQKENI. V was trimmed by 6 bases and J by 4 bases, leaving 12 bases between them. CDR3 DNA sequence: TGTGCCAGCTCCCTCGACCGGGGCACTGAAGCTTTCTTT. Protein product: CASSLDRGTEAFF. Full variable domain (remainder filled in from reference TRBV18 and TRBJ1-1): NAGVMQNPRHLVRRRGQEARLRCSPMKGHSHVYWYRQLPEEGLKFMVYLQKENIIDESGMPKERFSAEFPKEGPSILRIQQVVRGDSAAYFCASSLDRGTEAFFGQGTRLTVV.

The chain has TRBV18 and TRBJ2-7; D uncertain. There are 15 residues in the CDR3. With 3 bases removed from V and 4 bases from J, the gap between germline ends came to 16 bases. Germline CDR1 reads KGHSH; CDR2 reads LQKENI. DNA for the CDR3: TGTGCCAGCTCACCGTTCGGACCGAGAGATTACGAGCAGTACTTC. Amino acids: CASSPFGPRDYEQYF. Full variable domain (remainder filled in from reference TRBV18 and TRBJ2-7): NAGVMQNPRHLVRRRGQEARLRCSPMKGHSHVYWYRQLPEEGLKFMVYLQKENIIDESGMPKERFSAEFPKEGPSILRIQQVVRGDSAAYFCASSPFGPRDYEQYFGPGTRLTVT.

V is TRBV6-5 and J is TRBJ2-3, with no clear D. The CDR3 contains 15 residues. In germline, CDR1 is MNHEY, CDR2 SVGAGI. V shed 0 bases and J shed 2 bases, with 9 bases lying between them. CDR3 sequence (DNA): TGTGCCAGCAGTTACTCTCCCGGGCACACAGATACGCAGTATTTT. Amino acids: CASSYSPGHTDTQYF.

The chain joins TRBV6-5 to TRBJ1-1; D perhaps matches TRBD1 (5 bases). Germline V gene data show CDR1 as MNHEY and CDR2 as SVGAGI. The CDR3 covers 15 residues. V dropped 0 bases and J dropped 4 bases, with 12 bases sitting between them. CDR3 region: CASSYSEGLGTEAFF. DNA of the CDR3: TGTGCCAGCAGTTACTCGGAGGGGTTGGGCACTGAAGCTTTCTTT.

The rearrangement uses TRBV21-1 and TRBJ1-3. TRBV21-1 is classified as a pseudogene. The CDR3 is 16 amino acids. The CDR3 loop is CASSIHPGSSGNTIYF. In nucleotides, the CDR3 is TGTGCCAGCAGCATCCACCCAGGGAGCTCTGGAAACACCATATATTTT.

Comment on this clone: Mismatch with germline at one junction end may stem from a read error. This chain links TRBV4-3 with TRBJ1-5; D not resolved. The CDR3 extends over 15 amino acids. Germline CDR1 is LGHNA and CDR2 is YSLEER. CDR3 residues: CASRQDRVTDQPQHF. The CDR3 nucleotides are TGCGCCAGCAGACAAGATAGGGTCACTGATCAGCCCCAGCATTTT.

This chain links TRBV2 with TRBJ1-3, with D hard to call. There are 17 residues in the CDR3. V shed 3 bases and J shed 2 bases, with 17 bases lying between them. Germline values: CDR1 SNHLY, CDR2 FYNNEI. The CDR3, as DNA: TGTGCCAGCAGTGACCGCCGTTTGTCCGCGACTGGAAACACCATATATTTT. As protein: CASSDRRLSATGNTIYF.

The rearrangement links TRBV19 to TRBJ2-1; D is uncertain. Deletions cut 1 base from V and 12 bases from J, with 10 bases between. Germline V gives CDR1 LNHDA, CDR2 SQIVND (reference sequence). CDR3 length: 12 residues. As DNA, the CDR3 is TGTGCCAGTAGTATAGGAGACCATTGGCAGTTCTTC. Translated: CASSIGDHWQFF.

V and J are TRBV4-1 and TRBJ2-7, with 7 positions matching TRBD1. The CDR3 totals 15 residues. Per the germline V gene, CDR1 is MGHRA and CDR2 is YSYEKL. The V and J ends lost 0 bases and 6 bases, in that order; junction bases with no gene match: 8. In DNA, the CDR3 is TGCGCCAGCAGCCAAGATTCCGACAGGGTCTCCGAGCAGTACTTC. Translating gives CASSQDSDRVSEQYF.

This clone has only one observation. The J gene is TRBJ2-7, the V gene TRBV27; TRBD1 is a possible D gene (6 bases). V lost 7 bases to trimming and J lost 4 bases, with 14 bases between them. CDR1 is MNHEY, CDR2 SMNVEV, per germline (reference sequence). CDR3 length: 13 residues. The CDR3 spells CASKDRLMYEQYF. In DNA, the CDR3 is TGTGCCAGCAAAGACAGGCTTATGTACGAGCAGTACTTC.

This clone has a single count. V gene TRBV7-9 combines with J gene TRBJ1-2, with 8 positions matching TRBD1. CDR1 is SEHNR and CDR2 is FQNEAQ in the germline V gene (reference sequence). This CDR3 has 15 residues. Unmatched junction bases numbered 7, after V lost 0 bases and J lost 7 bases. The CDR3 region is CASSLALQGAFGYTF. Here the CDR3 DNA reads TGTGCCAGCAGCTTAGCCCTGCAGGGGGCGTTTGGCTACACCTTC.

Only one count was recorded for this clone. CDR3 residues: CASSLRLAVDTQYF. CDR3 sequence (DNA): TGTGCCAGCAGCTTGAGACTGGCGGTGGATACGCAGTATTTT. J is TRBJ2-3 and V is TRBV7-9; the D is unclear. This CDR3 region has 14 residues. Germline V gives CDR1 SEHNR, CDR2 FQNEAQ (reference sequence). The V end was cut by 3 bases, the J end by 6 bases, with 13 bases between.

The rearrangement uses TRBV5-8 and TRBJ2-1; D uncertain. V shed 6 bases and J shed 2 bases, with 6 bases lying between them. From germline, CDR1 is SGHTS and CDR2 YDEGEE. The CDR3 covers 12 residues. This chain's CDR3 is CASKEAYNEQFF. The CDR3 coding sequence is TGTGCCAGCAAGGAAGCCTACAATGAGCAGTTCTTC.

This clone was observed a single time. The chain couples TRBV14 to TRBJ2-3; TRBD1 matches 8 bases. The germline V gene encodes CDR1 SGHDN and CDR2 FVKESK. The CDR3 runs to 16 residues. Trimming removed 0 bases from V and 3 bases from J; junction bases left unmatched: 5. The CDR3 is CASSQDQGARTDTQYF. As DNA, the CDR3 is TGTGCCAGCAGCCAAGATCAGGGGGCGCGGACAGATACGCAGTATTTT.

The rearrangement uses TRBV23-1 and TRBJ1-4; no clear D. TRBV23-1 is marked as an open reading frame, function uncertain. This CDR3 has 13 amino acids. V dropped 1 base and J dropped 1 base, with 1 base sitting between them. The CDR3 loop reads CASSQLTNEKLFF. The CDR3 region has the DNA TGCGCCAGCAGTCAATTAACTAATGAAAAACTGTTTTTT.